Shown below are 15 T cell receptor beta chains from a single sample sequenced in a study of T cell clonotyping in hematopoietic cell transplantation. Sequenced by immunoSEQ multiplex PCR; TCRdb stores in-frame clones only, minus some. The sample lists approximately 9,300 clones; under 85% were seen once. Material: PBMCs, obtained at the time of graft-versus-host disease after allogeneic stem cell transplant. The origin of the receptors is a male patient between 60 and 69 years old who had an allogeneic stem cell transplant from an unrelated donor, so the T cells may come from the graft donor. Some clones in this sample may be carry-over from other donors' samples.

The V and J genes are TRBV2 and TRBJ1-5, with D unresolved. V lost 4 bases, J lost 0 bases, and 4 bases lay in between. Germline CDR1 reads SNHLY; CDR2 reads FYNNEI. This CDR3 contains 13 residues. CDR3 sequence (DNA): TGTGCCAGCAGTGTTTTTAGCAATCAGCCCCAGCATTTT. This codes for CASSVFSNQPQHF.

The chain couples TRBV4-1 to TRBJ2-7; 10 bases line up with TRBD1. V was pared by 2 bases and J by 7 bases, with 8 bases of the junction left unmatched. The germline CDR1 and CDR2 sequences are MGHRA and YSYEKL. The CDR3 consists of 15 residues. In DNA form, the CDR3 reads TGCGCCAGCAGCCAATATGGACAGGGGGTGCGAGAGCAGTACTTC. Residues: CASSQYGQGVREQYF.

This clone was counted a single time. The chain recombines TRBV30 with TRBJ1-2; D not resolved. With 4 bases removed from V and 2 bases from J, the gap between germline ends came to 8 bases. Looked up from germline, CDR1 is GTSNPN and CDR2 is SVGIG (reference sequence). CDR3 size: 12 residues. CDR3 region: CAWIRGNYGYTF. CDR3 DNA sequence: TGTGCCTGGATTCGGGGAAACTATGGCTACACCTTC.

This chain links TRBV11-3 with TRBJ2-3; 9 bases are shared with TRBD1. With 5 bases clipped from V and 2 bases from J, the junction kept 5 bases outside the gene matches. This CDR3 has 15 residues. Germline lookup yields CDR1 SGHNT and CDR2 YENEEA. The CDR3 sequence: CASSLGQGSTDTQYF. Here the CDR3 DNA reads TGTGCCAGCAGCCTGGGACAGGGTTCCACAGATACGCAGTATTTT.

CDR3 loop: CASSLSPGPHTQYF. The CDR3 DNA reads TGTGCCAGCAGCTTAAGCCCGGGCCCCCATACGCAGTATTTT. V is TRBV7-3 and J is TRBJ2-3; no reliable D call. Looked up from germline, CDR1 is SGHTA and CDR2 is FQGTGA. The CDR3 has 14 residues. Trimming removed 1 base at V and 7 bases at J, with 12 bases between.

This clone was observed a handful of times. V and J are TRBV4-1 and TRBJ2-7, with TRBD2 matching 16 bases. This CDR3 is built from 16 residues. Germline lookup yields CDR1 MGHRA and CDR2 YSYEKL. The V and J ends lost 0 bases and 4 bases, in that order; junction bases with no gene match: 0. The CDR3 coding sequence is TGCGCCAGCAGCCAAGAGGGACTAGCGGGGGGGTACGAGCAGTACTTC. Translating it yields CASSQEGLAGGYEQYF.

The chain carries TRBV9 and TRBJ1-5; D perhaps matches TRBD1 (5 bases). In germline, CDR1 is SGDLS, CDR2 YYNGEE. The CDR3 runs 14 residues. V was pared by 4 bases and J by 3 bases, with 11 bases between. DNA of the CDR3: TGTGCCAGCAGCCTCGGGGACTTCAATCAGCCCCAGCATTTT. This codes for CASSLGDFNQPQHF.

This chain connects TRBV27 to TRBJ2-7, with TRBD1 identical over 9 bases. The V gene's germline CDR1 is MNHEY and CDR2 SMNVEV (reference sequence). V was pared by 4 bases and J by 4 bases, with 5 bases of the junction left unmatched. The CDR3 length is 14 residues. The CDR3 coding sequence is TGTGCCAGCAGTTCGGACAGGGGACGTTACGAGCAGTACTTC. This sequence encodes CASSSDRGRYEQYF.

This clone was picked up one time. The V gene is TRBV11-2, the J gene TRBJ2-6; 9 bases line up with TRBD2. Germline CDR1 SGHAT, CDR2 FQNNGV. The CDR3 contains 15 residues. The V and J ends lost 0 bases and 11 bases, in that order; junction bases with no gene match: 5. The CDR3 nucleotides read TGTGCCAGCAGCTTAGATCTAGCGGGGAGAGACGTCCTGACTTTC. As protein: CASSLDLAGRDVLTF.

V gene TRBV19 combines with J gene TRBJ2-3; perhaps D is TRBD1 or TRBD2 (5 bases each). CDR1 and CDR2 (germline): LNHDA, SQIVND (reference sequence). V was clipped by 7 bases and J by 8 bases, with 16 bases between them. The length of the CDR3 is 13 residues. CDR3 coding DNA: TGTGCCAGTACCCCATCCGGGGCAGGTACGCAGTATTTT. Residues: CASTPSGAGTQYF.

This chain links TRBV14 with TRBJ2-7; D remains ambiguous. Trimming cost V 1 base and J 3 bases, with 7 bases left between them. The CDR3 totals 13 residues. Per the germline V gene, CDR1 is SGHDN and CDR2 is FVKESK. CDR3 sequence reads: CASSQGSFYEQYF. The CDR3 DNA reads as TGTGCCAGCAGCCAAGGGTCCTTCTACGAGCAGTACTTC.

This rearrangement joins TRBV5-1 to TRBJ1-1; no definite D call. Germline loops: CDR1 SGHRS, CDR2 YFSETQ. The CDR3 is 13 amino acids. V dropped 1 base and J dropped 1 base, with 5 bases sitting between them. The CDR3 region is CASSLTGNTEAFF. The CDR3 DNA follows: TGCGCCAGCAGCTTGACGGGGAACACTGAAGCTTTCTTT. Combining the CDR3 with reference TRBV5-1 and TRBJ1-1 gives the whole variable domain KAGVTQTPRYLIKTRGQQVTLSCSPISGHRSVSWYQQTPGQGLQFLFEYFSETQRNKGNFPGRFSGRQFSNSRSEMNVSTLELGDSALYLCASSLTGNTEAFFGQGTRLTVV.

This clone was counted a few times. This chain connects TRBV15 to TRBJ2-7; possibly TRBD1 for D (6 bases). The germline V gene encodes CDR1 LNHNV and CDR2 YYDKDF (reference sequence). V gave up 2 bases and J gave up 5 bases, with 10 bases separating them. CDR3 size: 13 residues. As DNA, the CDR3 is TGTGCCACCAGCAGATCCTACAGGGACGAGCAGTACTTC. Amino acid sequence: CATSRSYRDEQYF.

This clone occurred once. The chain recombines TRBV9 with TRBJ2-7, with 10 bases lining up with TRBD2. The V gene end was trimmed by 4 bases and the J gene end by 4 bases; junction bases not matched to a gene: 2. This CDR3 has 13 residues. Germline CDR1 is SGDLS and CDR2 is YYNGEE. This CDR3 is CASSSGGAYEQYF. The CDR3, as DNA: TGTGCCAGCAGCAGCGGGGGGGCGTACGAGCAGTACTTC.

The V call is TRBV5-1, the J call TRBJ1-4, with 10 nucleotides matching TRBD1. In germline, CDR1 is SGHRS, CDR2 YFSETQ. V was clipped by 7 bases and J by 6 bases; unmatched bases: 9. The CDR3 is 15 amino acids. The CDR3 reads CASSTSTGGDEKLFF. CDR3 coding DNA: TGCGCCAGCTCGACGTCGACAGGGGGCGATGAAAAACTGTTTTTT.